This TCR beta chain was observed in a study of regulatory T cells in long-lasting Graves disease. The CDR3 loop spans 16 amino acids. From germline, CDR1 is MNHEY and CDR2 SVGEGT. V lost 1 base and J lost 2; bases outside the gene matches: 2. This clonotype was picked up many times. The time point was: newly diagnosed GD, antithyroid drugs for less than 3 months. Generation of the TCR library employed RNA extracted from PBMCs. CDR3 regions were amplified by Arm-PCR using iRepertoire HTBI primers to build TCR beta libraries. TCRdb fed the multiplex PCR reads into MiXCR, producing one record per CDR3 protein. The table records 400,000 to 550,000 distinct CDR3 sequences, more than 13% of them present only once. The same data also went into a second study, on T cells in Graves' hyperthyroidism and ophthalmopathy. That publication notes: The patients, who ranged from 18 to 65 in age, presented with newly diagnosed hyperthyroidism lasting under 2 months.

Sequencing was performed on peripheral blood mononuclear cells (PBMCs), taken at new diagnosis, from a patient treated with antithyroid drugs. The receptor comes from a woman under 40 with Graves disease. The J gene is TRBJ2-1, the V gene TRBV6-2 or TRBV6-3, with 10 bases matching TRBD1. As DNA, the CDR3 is TGTGCCAGCAGTTACTTGGGGACAGGGGCCTACAATGAGCAGTTCTTC. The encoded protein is CASSYLGTGAYNEQFF.